The entry below gives a single TCR beta chain sequence along with its context. Its antigen is not known. Here immunoSEQ multiplex PCR was the method, and the copy in TCRdb shows in-frame clones only, minus some. The data hold 15,000 to 20,000 clones, with around 85% observed a single time. The record originates from a study of T cells after posttransplantation cyclophosphamide. General study results and limits: Recipient CMV seropositivity and CMV reactivation strongly tracked TRB clonality. Later blood repertoires were often dominated by clones from the donor CD8+ memory compartment.

Control samples came 1 year after myeloablative marrow transplants with methotrexate plus calcineurin inhibitor. The material sequenced was PBMCs, taken after allogeneic stem cell transplant with calcineurin inhibitor and methotrexate. This receptor was taken from a female patient between 18 and 30 years old who received an allogeneic stem cell transplant from an unrelated donor, was CMV-positive, and had acute and chronic GVHD. Some T cells may have come from the graft donor.

CDR3 in DNA: TGCAGCGTTGAAGGGGAGCGGGAGGAGGGGAGGGCAGAGACCCAGTACTTC. Translation: CSVEGEREEGRAETQYF. The V and J genes are TRBV29-1 and TRBJ2-5; 9 bases match TRBD2. The CDR3 is 17 amino acids. J gave up 4 bases and V 1 base, and 13 bases lay outside the gene matches. CDR1 and CDR2 (germline): SQVTM, ANQGSEA.